Listed below are T cell receptor beta chains from one sample, sequenced in a study of blood T cell repertoires in COVID-19. Generated by immunoSEQ multiplex PCR, the TCRdb table keeps only in-frame clones and is missing some. Here the sample spans under 350,000 clones, 65% to 90% being singletons. Sequencing was carried out using PBMCs or T cells enriched from blood (not recorded which). The source is a woman aged 40 to 50 with acute COVID-19. Both conserved end residues are part of each CDR3. Each record gives: V gene, J gene, CDR3 protein.

v_call: TRBV27
j_call: TRBJ2-1
cdr3_aa: CASSSRGLAGFYNEQFF

v_call: TRBV6-4
j_call: TRBJ2-7
cdr3_aa: CASSDPWGQGASYEQYF

v_call: TRBV19
j_call: TRBJ2-5
cdr3_aa: CASSIASGGFSETQYF

v_call: TRBV7-2
j_call: TRBJ2-3
cdr3_aa: CASSLRWMRGGTDTQYF

v_call: TRBV7-2
j_call: TRBJ2-3
cdr3_aa: CASSTGTSADTQYF

v_call: TRBV3-1/TRBV3-2
j_call: TRBJ1-1
cdr3_aa: CASSSYDGNEAFF

v_call: TRBV7-2
j_call: TRBJ2-5
cdr3_aa: CASSLRAETQYF

v_call: TRBV10-3
j_call: TRBJ2-7
cdr3_aa: CAIRGGSYSYEQYF

v_call: TRBV20-1
j_call: TRBJ2-7
cdr3_aa: CSASQGADEQYF

v_call: TRBV24-1
j_call: TRBJ1-4
cdr3_aa: CATSWGGHSNEKLFF

v_call: TRBV2
j_call: TRBJ1-6
cdr3_aa: CASNPWGDSPLHF

v_call: TRBV11-2
j_call: TRBJ1-4
cdr3_aa: CASSSGGQNNEKLFF

v_call: TRBV15
j_call: TRBJ2-6
cdr3_aa: CATSPRGAGANVLTF

v_call: TRBV10-3
j_call: TRBJ2-7
cdr3_aa: CAIRLGQGAYEQYF

v_call: TRBV7-9
j_call: TRBJ1-2
cdr3_aa: CASSPGTGVNYGYTF

v_call: TRBV2
j_call: TRBJ1-4
cdr3_aa: CASSEVKGANEKLFF